A single sample is the source of the 27 T cell receptor beta chains below, sequenced in a study of blood T cell repertoires in COVID-19. Here immunoSEQ multiplex PCR was the method, and the copy in TCRdb shows in-frame clones only, minus some. Of about 160,000 clones listed, around 82% were seen once; the top ten hold 15% to 20%. Material: PBMCs or T cells enriched from blood (not recorded which). The receptors were sampled from a man in his sixties who had recovered from COVID-19.

J is TRBJ1-5 and V is TRBV5-6; no clear D gene. The V and J ends lost 0 bases and 5 bases respectively, with 12 bases between them. This CDR3 contains 15 residues. CDR1 and CDR2 (germline): SGHDT, YYEEEE. The DNA of the CDR3 is TGTGCCAGCAGCTTGGAGAGAGTATTTTATCAGCCCCAGCATTTT. As protein: CASSLERVFYQPQHF.

The rearrangement uses TRBV11-3 and TRBJ2-1; D is possibly TRBD2 (6 bases). Germline V gene sequence: CDR1 SGHNT, CDR2 YENEEA. V lost 3 bases to trimming and J lost 6 bases, with 12 bases between them. This CDR3 has 14 residues. This CDR3 is CASSFGGGVNEQFF. Here the CDR3 DNA reads TGTGCCAGCAGCTTCGGCGGAGGGGTCAATGAGCAGTTCTTC.

The genes are TRBV18 and TRBJ2-1; 9 bases map to TRBD2. The CDR3 contains 20 residues. CDR1 and CDR2 (germline): KGHSH, LQKENI. Trimming at V came to 3 bases and at J to 0 bases, leaving 15 bases not matched to a gene. CDR3 in amino acids: CASSPLPGLAHWSSYNEQFF. CDR3 DNA: TGTGCCAGCTCACCTCTTCCGGGACTAGCCCACTGGAGCTCCTACAATGAGCAGTTCTTC.

This rearrangement joins TRBV2 to TRBJ1-6, with D perhaps matching TRBD1 (6 bases). The V gene's germline CDR1 is SNHLY and CDR2 FYNNEI. This CDR3 is 16 amino acids long. Trimming took 0 bases from V and 9 from J, leaving 15 bases between them. The CDR3 here is CASSEALGQGRSPLHF. The CDR3 DNA reads as TGTGCCAGCAGTGAAGCGCTTGGGCAGGGGCGTTCACCCCTCCACTTT.

Only a few counts were recorded for this clone. This chain links TRBV19 with TRBJ1-1; D call uncertain. There are 13 residues in the CDR3. The germline V gene encodes CDR1 LNHDA and CDR2 SQIVND (reference sequence). V was clipped by 1 base and J by 4 bases, with 7 bases between them. The CDR3 DNA is TGTGCCAGTAGTATAGTACGGGGCACTGAAGCTTTCTTT. It yields the protein CASSIVRGTEAFF. Full variable domain (rest looked up from reference TRBV19 and TRBJ1-1): DGGITQSPKYLFRKEGQNVTLSCEQNLNHDAMYWYRQDPGQGLRLIYYSQIVNDFQKGDIAEGYSVSREKKESFPLTVTSAQKNPTAFYLCASSIVRGTEAFFGQGTRLTVV.

This rearrangement joins TRBV10-3 to TRBJ2-1, with 10 positions matching TRBD1. Germline CDR1 ENHRY, CDR2 SYGVKD. Trimming at V came to 6 bases and at J to 5 bases, leaving 4 bases not matched to a gene. This CDR3 is built from 14 residues. This chain's CDR3 is CAISDRGHDNEQFF. The CDR3 DNA follows: TGTGCCATCAGCGACAGGGGGCACGACAATGAGCAGTTCTTC.

This clone showed up just once. The chain uses TRBV11-3 and TRBJ2-1; 14 nucleotides match TRBD2. This CDR3 has 16 residues. Germline V gene lookup returns CDR1 SGHNT and CDR2 YENEEA. J lost 3 bases, V lost 5 bases, and 3 bases had no gene match. In DNA form, the CDR3 reads TGTGCCAGCAGCCTCGGGACTAGCGGGGGCTACAATGAGCAGTTCTTC. Amino acid sequence: CASSLGTSGGYNEQFF.

The chain employs TRBV4-1 and TRBJ1-2, with D unclear. Trimming left V 1 base short and J 8 bases short, with 14 bases between. Germline V gene sequence: CDR1 MGHRA, CDR2 YSYEKL. This CDR3 has 14 amino acids. The CDR3 DNA is TGCGCCAGCAGCCAAGGTACTCGGGTCAACGGCTACACCTTC. Translated: CASSQGTRVNGYTF.

This clone was seen only once. This chain joins TRBV28 and TRBJ2-1; 8 nucleotides agree with TRBD2. This CDR3 has 16 amino acids. V lost 6 bases, J lost 0 bases, and 7 bases stayed unmatched. Germline V CDR1 and CDR2: MDHEN, SYDVKM. CDR3 protein: CASSRGGPISYNEQFF. CDR3 DNA: TGTGCCAGCAGCCGCGGGGGGCCGATCTCCTACAATGAGCAGTTCTTC.

This chain links TRBV24-1 with TRBJ1-4, with D perhaps matching TRBD1 (5 bases). Trimming took 9 bases from V and 7 from J, leaving 23 bases between them. This CDR3 contains 16 residues. The germline V gene has CDR1 KGHDR and CDR2 SFDVKD. CDR3 bases: TGTGCCACCTGGAGGGGAGGGCGAAGGGTGGGTGAAAAACTGTTTTTT. Its protein product is CATWRGGRRVGEKLFF.

V is TRBV7-2 and J is TRBJ1-6, with D possibly being TRBD1 (5 bases). CDR3 length: 13 amino acids. With 5 bases removed from V and 16 bases from J, the gap between germline ends came to 18 bases. Germline lookup yields CDR1 SGHTA and CDR2 FQGNSA. As DNA, the CDR3 is TGTGCCAGCAGCCTAGATACAAGGGGTCGTCTCCACTTT. It encodes CASSLDTRGRLHF.

This clone occurred a few times. The rearrangement uses TRBV5-1 and TRBJ2-7; TRBD2 agrees at 11 bases. The CDR3 covers 17 residues. Germline trimming cut 0 bases from V and 4 bases from J; bases unmatched to any gene: 9. Germline V gives CDR1 SGHRS, CDR2 YFSETQ. CDR3 DNA sequence: TGCGCCAGCAGCTTGGCTTCATTAGCGGGAGGGATTTACGAGCAGTACTTC. Amino acid sequence: CASSLASLAGGIYEQYF.

The chain couples TRBV11-2 to TRBJ2-7; 9 positions match TRBD1. Per the germline V gene, CDR1 is SGHAT and CDR2 is FQNNGV. V trimming: 5 bases; J trimming: 3 bases; junction bases outside the gene matches: 2. This CDR3 has 13 amino acids. The DNA of the CDR3 is TGTGCCAGCAGCATGACAGGGGGCTACGAGCAGTACTTC. Its translation is CASSMTGGYEQYF.

The rearrangement links TRBV19 to TRBJ1-1; a possible D gene is TRBD1 (5 bases). The CDR3 is made up of 15 amino acids. V gave up 10 bases and J gave up 0 bases, with 18 bases separating them. The germline CDR1 and CDR2 sequences are LNHDA and SQIVND (reference sequence). CDR3 DNA sequence: TGTGCCACTTCACCCGGGGGAGGAGTGAACACTGAAGCTTTCTTT. Residues: CATSPGGGVNTEAFF.

The gene calls are TRBV23-1 and TRBJ1-4; no definite D call. TRBV23-1 is marked as an open reading frame, function uncertain. The CDR3 runs 14 residues. The V end was cut by 3 bases, the J end by 10 bases, with 15 bases between. The CDR3 nucleotides read TGCGCCAGCAGTCAGATCGAGGTTGGGTTAAAACTGTTTTTT. Protein sequence: CASSQIEVGLKLFF.

V gene TRBV11-2 combines with J gene TRBJ2-7, with 8 bases that match TRBD2. This CDR3 comprises 15 residues. Per the germline V gene, CDR1 is SGHAT and CDR2 is FQNNGV. V lost 0 bases and J lost 0; bases outside the gene matches: 1. CDR3 in DNA: TGTGCCAGCAGCTTAGAAGCGGGGGACTCCTACGAGCAGTACTTC. Translating gives CASSLEAGDSYEQYF.

The chain couples TRBV7-9 to TRBJ2-3; 8 bases are a match to TRBD1. Germline trimming cut 4 bases from V and 0 bases from J; bases unmatched to any gene: 6. This CDR3 has 16 amino acids. The germline V gene has CDR1 SEHNR and CDR2 FQNEAQ (reference sequence). The CDR3, as DNA: TGTGCCAGCAGCTCCCCAGGGGGCCTTAGCACAGATACGCAGTATTTT. As protein: CASSSPGGLSTDTQYF.

V and J are TRBV21-1 and TRBJ1-4; the table's D gene call, TRBD1, was not cross checked with the DNA. TRBV21-1 is marked as a pseudogene. There are 15 residues in the CDR3. CDR3 nucleotides: TGTGCCAGCAGCCGGCGGACAGGGGAGAATGAAAAACTGTTTTTT. It encodes CASSRRTGENEKLFF.

The CDR3 protein is CASSFFQSNQPQHF. DNA of the CDR3: TGTGCCAGCAGCTTTTTCCAGTCCAATCAGCCCCAGCATTTT. This rearrangement joins TRBV5-6 to TRBJ1-5; D is uncertain. From germline, CDR1 is SGHDT and CDR2 YYEEEE. The CDR3 runs to 14 residues. V lost 2 bases to trimming and J lost 3 bases, with 9 bases between them.

The chain employs TRBV28 and TRBJ2-7; 7 nucleotides match TRBD2. The CDR3 has 15 residues. The V gene's germline CDR1 is MDHEN and CDR2 SYDVKM. V was pared by 1 base and J by 6 bases, with 9 bases of the junction left unmatched. CDR3 loop: CASSLYGGRSGEQYF. The CDR3, as DNA: TGTGCCAGCAGTTTATACGGCGGGAGAAGCGGCGAGCAGTACTTC. Full variable domain (remainder filled in from reference TRBV28 and TRBJ2-7): DVKVTQSSRYLVKRTGEKVFLECVQDMDHENMFWYRQDPGLGLRLIYFSYDVKMKEKGDIPEGYSVSREKKERFSLILESASTNQTSMYLCASSLYGGRSGEQYFGPGTRLTVT.

The genes are TRBV7-9 and TRBJ1-4; D possibly corresponds to TRBD1 (5 bases). Trimming removed 3 bases at V and 5 bases at J, with 13 bases between. The CDR3 runs to 15 residues. Germline V lookup: CDR1 SEHNR, CDR2 FQNEAQ (reference sequence). CDR3 region: CASSFGDSKNEKLFF. Here the CDR3 DNA reads TGTGCCAGCAGCTTTGGAGACAGTAAGAATGAAAAACTGTTTTTT.

The chain uses TRBV7-2 and TRBJ2-3; D unclear. Germline V CDR1 and CDR2: SGHTA, FQGNSA. Trimming stripped 0 bases from V and 1 base from J, with 11 bases between. The CDR3 has 16 residues. CDR3: CASSLAPGSGTDTQYF. The CDR3 coding sequence is TGTGCCAGCAGCTTAGCCCCAGGTTCGGGCACAGATACGCAGTATTTT. The full variable domain, rest sourced from reference TRBV7-2 and TRBJ2-3, is GAGVSQSPSNKVTEKGKDVELRCDPISGHTALYWYRQSLGQGLEFLIYFQGNSAPDKSGLPSDRFSAERTGGSVSTLTIQRTQQEDSAVYLCASSLAPGSGTDTQYFGPGTRLTVL.

The gene calls are TRBV7-9 and TRBJ2-5, with a possible D match to TRBD2 (5 bases). The V gene lost 5 bases and the J gene lost 1 base, with 20 bases spanning the gap. Germline V gene lookup returns CDR1 SEHNR and CDR2 FQNEAQ (reference sequence). CDR3 length: 17 amino acids. CDR3 DNA sequence: TGTGCCAGCAGCCCCCCCTGGGGTGCGGGTAGCCAAGAGACCCAGTACTTC. This codes for CASSPPWGAGSQETQYF.

This sequence joins TRBV5-1 and TRBJ2-3; maybe TRBD2 (6 bases). The CDR3 extends over 16 amino acids. V gave up 2 bases and J gave up 1 base, with 14 bases separating them. Per germline, CDR1 SGHRS and CDR2 YFSETQ. The CDR3 sequence: CASSFGGSSGTDTQYF. The CDR3 nucleotides read TGCGCCAGCAGCTTTGGGGGGTCCTCGGGCACAGATACGCAGTATTTT.

This chain connects TRBV30 to TRBJ2-7; 9 nucleotides agree with TRBD1. The CDR3 covers 12 residues. CDR1 and CDR2 (germline): GTSNPN, SVGIG (reference sequence). The V and J ends lost 4 bases and 6 bases, in that order; junction bases with no gene match: 4. The CDR3 here is CAWTQGAGEQYF. CDR3 in DNA: TGTGCCTGGACACAGGGGGCGGGCGAGCAGTACTTC.

This rearrangement joins TRBV9 to TRBJ2-5, with D perhaps TRBD2 (5 bases). This CDR3 has 13 residues. Trimming took 6 bases from V and 2 from J, leaving 11 bases between them. Per the germline V gene, CDR1 is SGDLS and CDR2 is YYNGEE. CDR3 protein: CASNRGNQETQYF. The DNA of the CDR3 is TGTGCCAGCAACAGAGGGAATCAAGAGACCCAGTACTTC.

The chain couples TRBV19 to TRBJ2-5; the D gene is possibly TRBD2 (6 bases). The CDR3 spans 16 residues. Germline V gene lookup returns CDR1 LNHDA and CDR2 SQIVND (reference sequence). Deletions cut 6 bases from V and 4 bases from J, with 21 bases between. The CDR3 nucleotides are TGTGCCAGTAGCCAAGGGCAGGGTGGGGGGAGAGAGACCCAGTACTTC. Protein: CASSQGQGGGRETQYF.